This is a list of T cell receptor beta chains from one sample in a study of blood T cells in healthy people across ages. MiXCR, run by TCRdb on the 5' RACE reads, gives a single entry per CDR3 protein. The data show 1.5 million to 2 million distinct CDR3 sequences, over 25% seen once. The sequencing sample was made of blood. The receptors derive from a woman between 25 and 40 years old in good health. Each CDR3 is given with its conserved first and last residue. Each record gives: clone size, J gene, CDR3 length, D gene, V gene, CDR3 protein, CDR3 DNA. A D gene is named only where the DNA matches it firmly. Size values are once, few and many counts, or a class for expanded clones, and some rows have none.

- TRBJ1-2 15 - TRBV4-3 CASSQGGRANYGYTF TGCGCCAGCAGCCAAGGTGGCCGCGCTAACTATGGCTACACCTTC
- TRBJ2-7 14 - TRBV14 CAGSHRVRGYEQYF TGTGCCGGCAGCCATCGCGTCAGGGGCTACGAGCAGTACTTC
- TRBJ2-1 13 TRBD2 TRBV20-1 CSSLAGGDNEQFF TGCTCCTCACTAGCGGGGGGAGACAATGAGCAGTTCTTC
few TRBJ1-6 13 - TRBV5-1 CASSLDYLWPLHF TGCGCCAGCAGCTTGGATTATTTGTGGCCCCTCCACTTT
few TRBJ2-5 13 - TRBV10-3 CATLGEAVNEQYF TGTGCCACCCTAGGAGAAGCTGTCAATGAGCAGTACTTC
- TRBJ1-4 12 - TRBV20-1 CSAAGRKDGLFF TGCAGTGCTGCGGGACGGAAAGACGGACTGTTTTTT
many TRBJ2-7 15 TRBD1 TRBV7-9 CASSFLSTGTYEQYF TGTGCCAGCAGCTTCTTATCGACAGGGACCTACGAGCAGTACTTC
- TRBJ1-3 15 - TRBV5-1 CASSFTRGPGNTIYF TGCGCCAGCAGCTTTACCAGGGGCCCTGGAAACACCATATATTTT
few TRBJ1-5 15 - TRBV5-1 CASSLTGKADQPQHF TGCGCCAGCAGCTTGACAGGGAAAGCGGATCAGCCCCAGCATTTT
- TRBJ2-1 13 - TRBV3-1 CASSPPMGNEQFF TGTGCCAGCAGCCCCCCTATGGGCAATGAGCAGTTCTTC
- TRBJ2-4 16 - TRBV3-1 CAGSQDLTISKNIQYF TGTGCCGGCAGCCAAGATCTAACTATTAGCAAAAACATTCAGTACTTC
many TRBJ2-1 14 - TRBV28 CASSSEGAYNEQFF TGTGCCAGCAGTTCTGAAGGCGCGTACAATGAGCAGTTCTTC
- TRBJ2-7 13 - TRBV7-2 CASSLYAGYEQYF TGTGCCAGCAGCTTATATGCAGGGTACGAGCAGTACTTC
- TRBJ2-3 16 - TRBV20-1 CSAIQPSPLSTDTQYF TGCAGTGCTATCCAACCTAGCCCGCTAAGCACAGATACGCAGTATTTT
- TRBJ2-1 15 TRBD1 TRBV7-7 CASSLEDRGYNEQFF TGTGCCAGCAGCTTAGAGGACAGGGGTTACAATGAGCAGTTCTTC
few TRBJ2-3 16 - TRBV12-5 CASGATVRGGTDTQYF TGTGCTAGTGGTGCAACAGTACGAGGGGGCACAGATACGCAGTATTTT
few TRBJ2-7 14 - TRBV14 CASSRTAQLYEQYF TGTGCCAGCAGTAGGACTGCCCAACTTTACGAGCAGTACTTC
few TRBJ2-7 14 TRBD1 TRBV5-5 CASMRQGFSYEQYF TGTGCCAGTATGCGACAGGGCTTCTCCTACGAGCAGTACTTC
- TRBJ2-3 16 TRBD1 TRBV4-1 CASSQVWDSHTDTQYF TGCGCCAGCAGCCAAGTGTGGGACAGCCACACAGATACGCAGTATTTT
- TRBJ2-1 15 TRBD2 TRBV27 CASSLSAGGRYGQFF TGTGCCAGCAGTTTATCAGCGGGAGGAAGGTATGGGCAGTTCTTC
few TRBJ1-2 14 - TRBV7-9 CASSWEGASDGYTF TGTGCCAGCAGCTGGGAAGGGGCCTCGGATGGCTACACCTTC
few TRBJ1-4 13 - TRBV9 CASSVTGVEKLFF TGTGCCAGCAGCGTAACGGGGGTCGAAAAACTGTTTTTT
- TRBJ1-2 16 TRBD1 TRBV20-1 CSAETSGTGGKYGYTF TGCAGTGCGGAGACCTCCGGGACAGGGGGAAAATATGGCTACACCTTC
- TRBJ2-7 16 - TRBV2 CASRLIRRLSSYEQYF TGTGCCAGCAGACTGATCCGGCGCCTGAGCTCCTACGAGCAGTACTTC
- TRBJ1-2 13 - TRBV3-1 CASSRSGGLGYTF TGTGCCAGCAGTCGCTCGGGGGGCCTTGGCTACACCTTC
- TRBJ1-2 14 - TRBV20-1 CSARDPRDNYGYTF TGCAGTGCTAGAGATCCCCGGGATAACTATGGCTACACCTTC
- TRBJ2-2 13 - TRBV5-1 CVSSVLPTGGLFF TGCGTCAGCAGCGTACTCCCTACCGGGGGGCTGTTTTTT
- TRBJ2-5 13 TRBD2 TRBV20-1 CSAGTRRGETQYF TGCAGTGCTGGGACTAGGAGGGGAGAGACCCAGTACTTC
few TRBJ2-3 14 - TRBV3-1 CASSQDPAGDTQYF TGTGCCAGCAGCCAAGATCCGGCGGGAGATACGCAGTATTTT
- TRBJ1-2 15 - TRBV9 CASSVQKDTLYGYTF TGTGCCAGCAGCGTTCAAAAGGACACGCTCTATGGCTACACCTTC
few TRBJ2-7 14 TRBD1 TRBV30 CAWRTGTGGDEQYF TGTGCCTGGCGGACGGGGACAGGGGGCGATGAGCAGTACTTC
- TRBJ2-5 16 TRBD2 TRBV7-9 CASSFPPRGGRETQYF TGTGCCAGCAGCTTCCCACCCCGGGGGGGCCGAGAGACCCAGTACTTC
few TRBJ2-3 15 TRBD1 TRBV2 CAIGEGAVGTDTQYF TGTGCCATCGGCGAGGGGGCGGTGGGCACAGATACGCAGTATTTT
many TRBJ1-5 13 - TRBV11-2 CASSLELGQPQHF TGTGCCAGCAGCTTAGAGTTGGGCCAGCCCCAGCATTTT
- TRBJ2-1 18 TRBD1 TRBV5-1 CTSSLEGMVGQGLSEQFF TGCACCAGCAGCTTGGAGGGGATGGTGGGACAGGGTCTCAGTGAGCAGTTCTTC
- TRBJ2-3 14 TRBD1 TRBV7-2 CASRNRGSTDTQYF TGTGCCAGCAGGAACAGGGGAAGCACAGATACGCAGTATTTT
- TRBJ2-5 13 - TRBV7-9 CAISEGGGETQYF TGTGCCATCAGTGAAGGAGGGGGGGAGACCCAGTACTTC
many TRBJ2-4 16 - TRBV7-2 CASSLSGSLAKNIQYF TGTGCCAGCAGCTTATCTGGGAGCTTGGCCAAAAACATTCAGTACTTC
- TRBJ2-2 14 - TRBV12-3/TRBV12-4 CASSLSEGPGELFF TGTGCCAGCAGTTTGAGTGAGGGCCCCGGGGAGCTGTTTTTT
few TRBJ2-1 12 - TRBV5-1 CASSLVGAEQFF TGCGCCAGCAGCTTGGTGGGAGCCGAGCAGTTCTTC
many TRBJ2-7 15 TRBD1 TRBV4-1 CASSQTGTGPLEQYF TGCGCCAGCAGCCAAACCGGGACAGGGCCCCTAGAGCAGTACTTC
few TRBJ2-6 15 - TRBV9 CASSVMRAGANVLTF TGTGCCAGCAGCGTAATGAGAGCTGGGGCCAACGTCCTGACTTTC
many TRBJ2-2 16 TRBD1 TRBV24-1 CATSDLTGAYTGELFF TGTGCCACCAGTGATTTGACAGGGGCGTACACCGGGGAGCTGTTTTTT
few TRBJ2-1 14 - TRBV29-1 CSVGKLLSMDEQFF TGCAGCGTCGGGAAGCTTCTTTCAATGGATGAGCAGTTCTTC
- TRBJ1-1 13 - TRBV7-9 CASSLVRVWEAFF TGTGCCAGCAGCTTAGTGCGGGTTTGGGAAGCTTTCTTT
- TRBJ2-3 14 - TRBV12-5 CASGTQDPTDTQYF TGTGCTAGTGGCACACAGGATCCCACAGATACGCAGTATTTT
- TRBJ2-7 15 - TRBV5-1 CASSLLGRSPYEQYF TGTGCCAGCAGCTTGCTGGGACGGAGTCCGTACGAGCAGTACTTC
- TRBJ1-1 15 - TRBV14 CASSQALRGNTEAFF TGTGCCAGCAGCCAAGCGTTAAGGGGGAACACTGAAGCTTTCTTT
- TRBJ2-1 11 - TRBV20-1 CSANRVNEQFF TGCAGTGCTAACAGGGTGAATGAGCAGTTCTTC
- TRBJ2-1 18 TRBD2 TRBV9 CASSVTSGGDPSYNEQFF TGTGCCAGCAGCGTAACTAGCGGAGGGGACCCCTCCTACAATGAGCAGTTCTTC
- TRBJ1-2 13 TRBD1 TRBV5-1 CARSAGQGGGYTF TGCGCCAGAAGCGCCGGACAGGGGGGAGGCTACACCTTC
- TRBJ2-5 16 TRBD2 TRBV7-2 CASSQGLAGGERTQYF TGTGCCAGCAGCCAAGGACTAGCGGGGGGTGAGAGGACCCAGTACTTC
- TRBJ1-3 13 - TRBV5-5 CASRDNSGNTIYF TGTGCCAGCAGGGACAACTCTGGAAACACCATATATTTT
- TRBJ2-1 15 TRBD2 TRBV11-3 CASSLDTAGLPEQFF TGTGCCAGCAGCTTAGATACGGCGGGACTACCCGAGCAGTTCTTC
- TRBJ2-3 13 - TRBV5-1 CASRLTETDTQYF TGCGCCAGCAGACTAACGGAGACAGATACGCAGTATTTT